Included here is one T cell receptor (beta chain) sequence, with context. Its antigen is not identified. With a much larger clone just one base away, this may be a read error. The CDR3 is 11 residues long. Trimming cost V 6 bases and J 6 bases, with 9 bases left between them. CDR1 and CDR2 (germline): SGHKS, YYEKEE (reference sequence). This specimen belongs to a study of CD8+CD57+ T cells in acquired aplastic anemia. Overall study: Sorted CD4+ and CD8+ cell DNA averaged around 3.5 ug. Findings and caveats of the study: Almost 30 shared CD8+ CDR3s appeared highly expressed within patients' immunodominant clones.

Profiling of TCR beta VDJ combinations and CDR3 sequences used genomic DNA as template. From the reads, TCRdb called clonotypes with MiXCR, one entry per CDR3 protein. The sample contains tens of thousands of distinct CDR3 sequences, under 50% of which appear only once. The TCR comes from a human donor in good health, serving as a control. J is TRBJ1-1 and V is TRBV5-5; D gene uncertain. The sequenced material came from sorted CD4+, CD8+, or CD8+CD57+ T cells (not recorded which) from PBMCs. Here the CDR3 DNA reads TGTGCCAGCACAGCAGGCGCTGAAGCTTTCTTT. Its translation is CASTAGAEAFF.